These T cell receptor beta chains were read from a single sample in a study of blood T cell repertoires in COVID-19. Clones were sequenced by immunoSEQ multiplex PCR, and TCRdb holds only the in-frame ones, with some missing. The sample consists of under 35,000 clones, roughly 90% of them appearing once. The sample was peripheral blood. The receptors derive from a human donor in a cohort sampled during active COVID-19. Both conserved end residues are part of each CDR3. Fields, in order: D gene, clone size, J gene, V gene, CDR3 protein, CDR3 DNA. The D gene is left open where the match is weak. Expanded clones are given a class, and other clones once, few, many or no size at all.

d_gene: -; abundance: -; j_gene: TRBJ2-3; v_gene: TRBV3-1/TRBV3-2; CDR3aa: CASSQVQGTDTQYF; CDR3nt: TGTGCCAGCAGCCAAGTGCAGGGCACAGATACGCAGTATTTT
d_gene: -; abundance: -; j_gene: TRBJ2-3; v_gene: TRBV19; CDR3aa: CASSIRTDRDTQYF; CDR3nt: TGTGCCAGTAGTATTAGGACAGACAGGGATACGCAGTATTTT
d_gene: -; abundance: few; j_gene: TRBJ1-5; v_gene: TRBV19; CDR3aa: CASSIGGGTGRPQHF; CDR3nt: TGTGCCAGTAGTATAGGCGGGGGGACCGGACGGCCCCAGCATTTT
d_gene: -; abundance: -; j_gene: TRBJ2-5; v_gene: TRBV7-2; CDR3aa: CATSPGETQYF; CDR3nt: TGTGCCACCTCGCCGGGGGAGACCCAGTACTTC
d_gene: TRBD1; abundance: -; j_gene: TRBJ2-7; v_gene: TRBV5-6; CDR3aa: CASSLGEGAIAYEQYF; CDR3nt: TGTGCCAGCAGCTTGGGTGAGGGGGCAATAGCCTACGAGCAGTACTTC
d_gene: -; abundance: once; j_gene: TRBJ2-4; v_gene: TRBV2; CDR3aa: CASTPGRDNKNIQYF; CDR3nt: TGTGCCAGCACCCCGGGCAGGGACAACAAAAACATTCAGTACTTC
d_gene: TRBD1; abundance: -; j_gene: TRBJ2-5; v_gene: TRBV15; CDR3aa: CAMSTGGQETQYF; CDR3nt: TGTGCCATGTCAACAGGGGGCCAAGAGACCCAGTACTTC
d_gene: -; abundance: -; j_gene: TRBJ2-1; v_gene: TRBV5-4; CDR3aa: CASSLATITYNEQFF; CDR3nt: TGTGCCAGCAGCTTGGCCACTATAACCTACAATGAGCAGTTCTTC
d_gene: TRBD2; abundance: -; j_gene: TRBJ2-5; v_gene: TRBV4-1; CDR3aa: CASSHPPGGQETQYF; CDR3nt: TGCGCCAGCAGCCACCCTCCGGGGGGACAAGAGACCCAGTACTTC
d_gene: -; abundance: once; j_gene: TRBJ2-6; v_gene: TRBV7-2; CDR3aa: CASSPNRGANVLTF; CDR3nt: TGTGCCAGCAGCCCAAACCGGGGGGCCAACGTCCTGACTTTC
d_gene: -; abundance: -; j_gene: TRBJ2-3; v_gene: TRBV3-1/TRBV3-2; CDR3aa: CASSPSSSLDTQYF; CDR3nt: TGTGCCAGCAGCCCCTCTTCTAGCCTAGATACGCAGTATTTT
d_gene: -; abundance: -; j_gene: TRBJ2-2; v_gene: TRBV11-2; CDR3aa: CASSLDLEGLVSNTGELFF; CDR3nt: TGTGCCAGCAGCTTAGATCTAGAGGGCCTAGTGTCGAACACCGGGGAGCTGTTTTTT
d_gene: -; abundance: once; j_gene: TRBJ2-2; v_gene: TRBV6-4; CDR3aa: CASSADTGNTGELFF; CDR3nt: TGTGCCAGCAGTGCGGACACTGGGAACACCGGGGAGCTGTTTTTT
d_gene: TRBD2; abundance: -; j_gene: TRBJ2-3; v_gene: TRBV6-5; CDR3aa: CASSYPSGGVDTQYF; CDR3nt: TGTGCCAGCAGTTACCCTAGCGGGGGGGTAGATACGCAGTATTTT
d_gene: -; abundance: -; j_gene: TRBJ2-3; v_gene: TRBV9; CDR3aa: CASSPNGDTQYF; CDR3nt: TGTGCCAGCAGCCCCAATGGCGATACGCAGTATTTT
d_gene: -; abundance: -; j_gene: TRBJ1-3; v_gene: TRBV6-5; CDR3aa: CASSSGGGVAGNTIYF; CDR3nt: TGTGCCAGCAGTTCAGGCGGGGGAGTAGCTGGAAACACCATATATTTT
d_gene: -; abundance: -; j_gene: TRBJ1-5; v_gene: TRBV7-2; CDR3aa: CASSPEPNQPQHF; CDR3nt: TGTGCCAGCAGCCCGGAGCCGAATCAGCCCCAGCATTTT
d_gene: -; abundance: -; j_gene: TRBJ2-3; v_gene: TRBV9; CDR3aa: CASSGMSPGGTDTQYF; CDR3nt: TGTGCCAGCAGCGGCATGTCCCCAGGGGGCACAGATACGCAGTATTTT
d_gene: TRBD2; abundance: -; j_gene: TRBJ2-2; v_gene: TRBV2; CDR3aa: CASSSSGGGTGELFF; CDR3nt: TGTGCCAGCAGTTCTAGCGGGGGGGGAACCGGGGAGCTGTTTTTT
d_gene: -; abundance: -; j_gene: TRBJ2-3; v_gene: TRBV6-2/TRBV6-3; CDR3aa: CASSYPIPLQGISTDTQYF; CDR3nt: TGTGCCAGCAGTTACCCAATCCCCCTCCAGGGGATAAGCACAGATACGCAGTATTTT
d_gene: -; abundance: -; j_gene: TRBJ1-2; v_gene: TRBV9; CDR3aa: CASSEGLNYGYTF; CDR3nt: TGTGCCAGCAGTGAGGGCCTAAACTATGGCTACACCTTC
d_gene: TRBD1; abundance: -; j_gene: TRBJ2-3; v_gene: TRBV5-1; CDR3aa: CASSRGQGPTDTQYF; CDR3nt: TGCGCCAGCAGCAGGGGACAGGGCCCCACAGATACGCAGTATTTT
d_gene: -; abundance: once; j_gene: TRBJ2-3; v_gene: TRBV30; CDR3aa: CAWSVVANQYTDTQYF; CDR3nt: TGTGCCTGGAGTGTAGTGGCAAATCAATACACAGATACGCAGTATTTT
d_gene: -; abundance: -; j_gene: TRBJ2-3; v_gene: TRBV7-3; CDR3aa: CASSPNPGVGADTQYF; CDR3nt: TGTGCCAGCAGCCCAAATCCGGGGGTCGGCGCAGATACGCAGTATTTT
d_gene: -; abundance: -; j_gene: TRBJ1-2; v_gene: TRBV19; CDR3aa: CAEVSTSGYTF; CDR3nt: TGTGCCGAGGTTTCGACGAGTGGCTACACCTTC
d_gene: TRBD2; abundance: -; j_gene: TRBJ2-7; v_gene: TRBV6-6; CDR3aa: CASTPGRESEQYF; CDR3nt: TGTGCCAGCACCCCCGGGAGGGAGAGCGAGCAGTACTTC
d_gene: TRBD1; abundance: -; j_gene: TRBJ2-5; v_gene: TRBV11-3; CDR3aa: CASSLGTGLSETQYF; CDR3nt: TGTGCCAGCAGCTTAGGGACAGGTCTGTCTGAGACCCAGTACTTC
d_gene: -; abundance: -; j_gene: TRBJ1-5; v_gene: TRBV4-1; CDR3aa: CASSQVLASDQPQHF; CDR3nt: TGCGCCAGCAGCCAAGTTTTAGCTTCGGATCAGCCCCAGCATTTT
d_gene: TRBD1; abundance: few; j_gene: TRBJ1-1; v_gene: TRBV7-7; CDR3aa: CASSPGDRVNTEAFF; CDR3nt: TGTGCCAGCAGCCCAGGGGACAGGGTAAACACTGAAGCTTTCTTT
d_gene: -; abundance: -; j_gene: TRBJ1-1; v_gene: TRBV7-9; CDR3aa: CASSIAAGGTTEAFF; CDR3nt: TGTGCCAGCAGCATAGCGGCGGGGGGAACCACTGAAGCTTTCTTT
d_gene: TRBD1; abundance: -; j_gene: TRBJ1-4; v_gene: TRBV6-6; CDR3aa: CASSYVTGGNEKLFF; CDR3nt: TGTGCCAGCAGTTACGTTACAGGGGGGAATGAAAAACTGTTTTTT
d_gene: TRBD2; abundance: once; j_gene: TRBJ2-7; v_gene: TRBV19; CDR3aa: CASSIASGGHPPYEQYF; CDR3nt: TGTGCCAGTAGTATAGCCAGCGGGGGGCATCCCCCCTACGAGCAGTACTTC
d_gene: -; abundance: -; j_gene: TRBJ1-2; v_gene: TRBV27; CDR3aa: CASSLREDGTYGYTF; CDR3nt: TGTGCCAGCAGTTTAAGGGAGGACGGGACCTATGGCTACACCTTC
d_gene: TRBD1; abundance: -; j_gene: TRBJ2-1; v_gene: TRBV7-3; CDR3aa: CASSETGGAYNEQFF; CDR3nt: TGTGCCAGCAGCGAGACAGGGGGCGCCTACAATGAGCAGTTCTTC
d_gene: -; abundance: -; j_gene: TRBJ1-5; v_gene: TRBV2; CDR3aa: CASTRIGQPQHF; CDR3nt: TGTGCCAGCACTAGAATCGGCCAGCCCCAGCATTTT
d_gene: TRBD2; abundance: -; j_gene: TRBJ2-5; v_gene: TRBV10-1; CDR3aa: CASRRTSGGHDQETQYF; CDR3nt: TGCGCCAGCAGACGGACTAGCGGGGGGCATGACCAAGAGACCCAGTACTTC
d_gene: TRBD1; abundance: -; j_gene: TRBJ1-4; v_gene: TRBV28; CDR3aa: CASSFGQGGHEKLFF; CDR3nt: TGTGCCAGCAGTTTCGGGCAGGGGGGACATGAAAAACTGTTTTTT
d_gene: TRBD1; abundance: -; j_gene: TRBJ2-5; v_gene: TRBV5-1; CDR3aa: CASSLGGQGFQETQYF; CDR3nt: TGCGCCAGCAGCTTGGGCGGACAGGGATTCCAAGAGACCCAGTACTTC
d_gene: -; abundance: -; j_gene: TRBJ2-3; v_gene: TRBV6-5; CDR3aa: CATLPGGAGTDTQYF; CDR3nt: TGTGCCACCCTCCCTGGGGGGGCCGGAACAGATACGCAGTATTTT
d_gene: TRBD2; abundance: -; j_gene: TRBJ2-5; v_gene: TRBV6-5; CDR3aa: CASTGTSGEETQYF; CDR3nt: TGTGCCAGTACCGGGACTAGCGGGGAAGAGACCCAGTACTTC
d_gene: -; abundance: -; j_gene: TRBJ2-5; v_gene: TRBV7-3; CDR3aa: CASSSRPGLTEGETQYF; CDR3nt: TGTGCCAGCAGCTCCCGCCCAGGACTTACCGAGGGAGAGACCCAGTACTTC
d_gene: -; abundance: -; j_gene: TRBJ2-3; v_gene: TRBV18; CDR3aa: CASSPPREPSTDTQYF; CDR3nt: TGTGCCAGCTCACCACCAAGAGAGCCAAGCACAGATACGCAGTATTTT
d_gene: -; abundance: once; j_gene: TRBJ1-5; v_gene: TRBV29-1; CDR3aa: CSVYGEGNQPQHF; CDR3nt: TGCAGCGTTTATGGGGAGGGCAATCAGCCCCAGCATTTT
d_gene: TRBD2; abundance: -; j_gene: TRBJ2-7; v_gene: TRBV24-1; CDR3aa: CATSESGGPYEQYF; CDR3nt: TGTGCCACCAGTGAAAGCGGGGGGCCCTACGAGCAGTACTTC
d_gene: -; abundance: -; j_gene: TRBJ2-1; v_gene: TRBV13; CDR3aa: CASSPFNGLEQFF; CDR3nt: TGTGCCAGCAGCCCCTTCAATGGACTAGAGCAGTTCTTC
d_gene: -; abundance: -; j_gene: TRBJ1-6; v_gene: TRBV30; CDR3aa: CASGSNSPLHF; CDR3nt: TGTGCCTCCGGGTCTAATTCACCCCTCCACTTT
d_gene: TRBD1; abundance: -; j_gene: TRBJ1-6; v_gene: TRBV11-2; CDR3aa: CASSLGGTGLSPLHF; CDR3nt: TGTGCCAGCAGCTTAGGAGGGACAGGGCTTTCACCCCTCCACTTT
d_gene: -; abundance: -; j_gene: TRBJ1-5; v_gene: TRBV12-3/TRBV12-4; CDR3aa: CASSLTGNQPQHF; CDR3nt: TGTGCCAGCAGTTTAACGGGAAATCAGCCCCAGCATTTT
d_gene: TRBD2; abundance: few; j_gene: TRBJ2-1; v_gene: TRBV4-2; CDR3aa: CASSQSTSGGVEQFF; CDR3nt: TGTGCCAGCAGCCAATCTACTAGCGGGGGAGTTGAGCAGTTCTTC
d_gene: -; abundance: -; j_gene: TRBJ2-5; v_gene: TRBV3-1/TRBV3-2; CDR3aa: CASAPPPGETQYF; CDR3nt: TGTGCCTCCGCCCCACCCCCCGGAGAGACCCAGTACTTC
d_gene: TRBD1; abundance: -; j_gene: TRBJ1-6; v_gene: TRBV19; CDR3aa: CASSISIRGPDSPLHF; CDR3nt: TGTGCCAGTAGTATCAGTATTAGGGGGCCAGATTCACCCCTCCACTTT
d_gene: -; abundance: few; j_gene: TRBJ1-4; v_gene: TRBV27; CDR3aa: CASSLSWGGNEKLFF; CDR3nt: TGTGCCAGCAGTTTATCATGGGGCGGTAATGAAAAACTGTTTTTT
d_gene: -; abundance: -; j_gene: TRBJ2-3; v_gene: TRBV4-3; CDR3aa: CASSQDTSRAADTQYF; CDR3nt: TGCGCCAGCAGCCAAGATACCTCCAGGGCCGCAGATACGCAGTATTTT
d_gene: -; abundance: -; j_gene: TRBJ1-3; v_gene: TRBV7-2; CDR3aa: CASSLAGGRGNTIYF; CDR3nt: TGTGCCAGCAGCTTAGCAGGCGGTAGGGGAAACACCATATATTTT
d_gene: -; abundance: -; j_gene: TRBJ1-1; v_gene: TRBV12-3/TRBV12-4; CDR3aa: CASSFQGRTEAFF; CDR3nt: TGTGCCAGCAGTTTCCAGGGAAGGACTGAAGCTTTCTTT